This T cell receptor beta chain was identified in a study of blood T cell repertoires in COVID-19. Turning to the study itself: Material from acute and convalescent COVID-19 was sourced from the United States, Italy and Spain.

The CDR3 extends over 19 amino acids. Trimming cost V 1 base and J 0 bases; bases outside gene matches: 9. In germline, CDR1 is SGHRS, CDR2 YFSETQ. Original data processing: The assay estimated nucleated cells by amplifying reference gene primers. Produced via immunoSEQ multiplex PCR; TCRdb's table is partial and in-frame only. Clonal size and the V and J genes are those of that table, whereas D and trimming came from the DNA. The sample records 190,000 or so clones, roughly 89% being singletons. The receptor was derived from a middle-aged man with acute or convalescent COVID-19. The chain links TRBV5-1 to TRBJ1-4; the match to TRBD1 covers 10 bases. The material sequenced was peripheral blood. The chain's CDR3 is CASSLLRSGQGSTNEKLFF. The CDR3 DNA reads as TGCGCCAGCAGCTTGTTGAGGTCGGGACAGGGGTCAACTAATGAAAAACTGTTTTTT.